Below, 13 T cell receptor beta chains from the same sample are listed, as sequenced in a study of blood T cell repertoires in COVID-19. Assay: immunoSEQ multiplex PCR; the TCRdb copy retains only in-frame clones and omits some. The data contain a few hundred thousand clones, approximately 93% of them singletons. Sequenced: PBMCs or T cells enriched from blood (not recorded which). All receptors come from a woman aged 40 to 55 who had been exposed to COVID-19.

The chain carries TRBV24-1 and TRBJ2-1, with TRBD1 identical over 12 bases. In germline, CDR1 is KGHDR, CDR2 SFDVKD. The CDR3 consists of 18 residues. V gave up 10 bases and J gave up 2 bases; unmatched junction bases: 14. DNA for the CDR3: TGTGCCACATTCCGTGTCGAGGGACAGGGGGCTGCCTACAATGAGCAGTTCTTC. Translating gives CATFRVEGQGAAYNEQFF.

J is TRBJ1-3 and V is TRBV3-1 (or the pseudogene TRBV3-2); TRBD1 matches 8 bases. The CDR3 loop spans 14 amino acids. Germline V gene data show CDR1 as LGHDT and CDR2 as YNNKEL (reference sequence). After removal of 6 bases from V and 5 bases from J, the junction contained 6 bases not matched to a gene. CDR3 sequence reads: CASRGQARRNTIYF. CDR3 bases: TGTGCCAGCAGGGGACAGGCGCGTAGAAACACCATATATTTT.

The CDR3 nucleotides read TGCGCCAGCAGCCAAGGTGCGGACAGGGGATACACTGAAGCTTTCTTT. It codes for CASSQGADRGYTEAFF. This rearrangement joins TRBV4-1 to TRBJ1-1; the match to TRBD1 covers 9 bases. CDR3 size: 16 residues. V lost 1 base to trimming and J lost 3 bases; unmatched junction nucleotides: 6. From germline, CDR1 is MGHRA and CDR2 YSYEKL.

In its sample, this clone was seen once. This chain connects TRBV10-3 to TRBJ1-2, with 9 bases identical to TRBD1. Germline loops: CDR1 ENHRY, CDR2 SYGVKD. CDR3 length: 14 residues. The V and J ends lost 6 bases and 7 bases, in that order; junction bases with no gene match: 9. In DNA form, the CDR3 reads TGTGCCATCAGCGAGACCGGGACAGGGTTTGGCTACACCTTC. This codes for CAISETGTGFGYTF.

The genes are TRBV5-1 and TRBJ1-4; weak D call: TRBD1 (5 bases). The CDR3 has 14 residues. CDR1 is SGHRS, CDR2 YFSETQ, per germline. Between the trimmed V and J ends, which lost 3 bases and 13 bases, there was a span of 19 bases. CDR3 DNA: TGCGCCAGCAGCTCCTCCGGGGGGGAGGAAGGACTGTTTTTT. Translated, it gives CASSSSGGEEGLFF.

J is TRBJ2-3 and V is TRBV20-1; D gene ambiguous. This CDR3 contains 11 residues. Trimming cost V 0 bases and J 11 bases, with 9 bases left between them. Germline lookup yields CDR1 DFQATT and CDR2 SNEGSKA (reference sequence). CDR3 DNA: TGCAGTGCTAGAGATTCACGCGAGCAGTATTTT. This encodes CSARDSREQYF.

CDR3 amino acids: CASSNGKVQGMVYEQYF. In DNA form, the CDR3 reads TGTGCCAGCAGCAACGGGAAGGTTCAGGGGATGGTCTACGAGCAGTACTTC. The genes are TRBV5-6 and TRBJ2-7; TRBD1 is a possible D gene (6 bases). V shed 4 bases and J shed 3 bases, with 23 bases lying between them. The CDR3 length is 17 residues. From germline, CDR1 is SGHDT and CDR2 YYEEEE. Supplemented by reference TRBV5-6 and TRBJ2-7, the full variable domain reads DAGVTQSPTHLIKTRGQQVTLRCSPKSGHDTVSWYQQALGQGPQFIFQYYEEEERQRGNFPDRFSGHQFPNYSSELNVNALLLGDSALYLCASSNGKVQGMVYEQYFGPGTRLTVT.

This chain uses TRBV5-6 with TRBJ1-6; 10 positions agree with TRBD1. Germline CDR1 reads SGHDT; CDR2 reads YYEEEE. Trimming took 4 bases from V and 4 from J; bases not matched to a gene: 8. This CDR3 region has 17 residues. CDR3 sequence reads: CASSKLRDRGYNSPLHF. The CDR3 DNA follows: TGTGCCAGCAGCAAACTCCGGGACAGGGGTTATAATTCACCCCTCCACTTT.

V usage is TRBV5-1 and J usage is TRBJ1-1, with a possible D match to TRBD1 (5 bases). The CDR3 loop spans 15 amino acids. V was trimmed by 0 bases and J by 4 bases, leaving 13 bases between them. Germline CDR1 SGHRS, CDR2 YFSETQ. Here the CDR3 DNA reads TGCGCCAGCAGCTTGGGGACCCCCCAGGGCACTGAAGCTTTCTTT. It codes for CASSLGTPQGTEAFF.

V usage is TRBV18 and J usage is TRBJ1-1; tentative D call: TRBD1 (5 bases). Per germline, CDR1 KGHSH and CDR2 LQKENI. The CDR3 runs 14 residues. V dropped 4 bases and J dropped 3 bases, with 12 bases sitting between them. The CDR3 is CASSLDSPYTEAFF. The CDR3 DNA sequence: TGTGCCAGCTCACTAGACAGCCCGTACACTGAAGCTTTCTTT.

The gene calls are TRBV4-3 and TRBJ2-2; weak D call: TRBD1 (6 bases). Trimming shortened V by 0 bases and J by 5 bases, and 10 bases separated the two germline ends. Germline V gene lookup returns CDR1 LGHNA and CDR2 YSLEER. CDR3 length: 15 amino acids. The CDR3 loop reads CASSQDIGTTGELFF. CDR3 nucleotide sequence: TGCGCCAGCAGCCAAGATATAGGGACAACCGGGGAGCTGTTTTTT.

The rearrangement links TRBV13 to TRBJ2-1, with a tentative D call TRBD1 (5 bases). Germline V gene lookup returns CDR1 PRHDT and CDR2 FYEKMQ (reference sequence). The CDR3 consists of 14 residues. The V end lost 0 bases, the J end lost 4 bases, and 7 bases lay between the germline ends. The CDR3 coding sequence is TGTGCCAGCAGCTTAGGCAGGGCGTACAATGAGCAGTTCTTC. Translation gives CASSLGRAYNEQFF.

The chain uses TRBV7-2 and TRBJ1-1; 9 bases are a match to TRBD1. The CDR3 length is 15 residues. Germline V gene sequence: CDR1 SGHTA, CDR2 FQGNSA. V lost 9 bases and J lost 0; bases outside the gene matches: 8. The CDR3 region is CASQGQGLMNTEAFF. The DNA for the CDR3 is TGTGCCAGTCAAGGACAGGGGCTAATGAACACTGAAGCTTTCTTT.